Below, 22 T cell receptor beta chains from the same sample are listed, as sequenced in a study of shared clonotypes between healthy human individuals. Method: immunoSEQ multiplex PCR; TCRdb's copy keeps in-frame clones and lacks some. In the table there are over 2 million clones, around 90% of which are singletons. The specimen sequenced was naive CD4+ T cells from PBMCs. Noted subset: CD45RA+ positively selected. Receptor source: a man between 18 and 29 years old in good health. Some clones in this sample may be carry-over from other donors' samples.

CDR3 bases: TGTGCCAGCAGCGTAGGGACTAGCGGGGCCGGCTCCTACGAGCAGTACTTC. Its translation: CASSVGTSGAGSYEQYF. The rearrangement joins TRBV9 to TRBJ2-7; 12 bases align to TRBD2. The CDR3 totals 17 residues. In germline, CDR1 is SGDLS, CDR2 YYNGEE. V lost 0 bases and J lost 0; bases outside the gene matches: 4.

V and J are TRBV19 and TRBJ2-3; TRBD1 might be the D (6 bases). Germline CDR1 is LNHDA and CDR2 is SQIVND (reference sequence). The CDR3 covers 13 residues. Trimming pared 8 bases from V and 3 bases from J, leaving 12 bases between. The CDR3 coding sequence is TGTGCCAGTGTTTCCAGGGGAACAGATACGCAGTATTTT. Encoded protein: CASVSRGTDTQYF.

The gene calls are TRBV15 and TRBJ2-1, with 12 bases matching TRBD2. There are 15 residues in the CDR3. Per the germline V gene, CDR1 is LNHNV and CDR2 is YYDKDF (reference sequence). Trimming removed 1 base from V and 12 bases from J; junction bases left unmatched: 7. CDR3 bases: TGTGCCACCAGCAGAGCCCTAGCGGGAGGGCCCGTGCAGTTCTTC. It codes for CATSRALAGGPVQFF.

The chain carries TRBV2 and TRBJ1-4; tentative D call: TRBD1 (5 bases). The V and J ends lost 11 bases and 4 bases respectively, with 8 bases between them. The CDR3 is made up of 11 amino acids. Germline CDR1 SNHLY, CDR2 FYNNEI. The CDR3 sequence: CAGQGNEKLFF. CDR3 bases: TGTGCCGGGCAGGGTAATGAAAAACTGTTTTTT. Full variable domain (missing parts from reference TRBV2 and TRBJ1-4): EPEVTQTPSHQVTQMGQEVILRCVPISNHLYFYWYRQILGQKVEFLVSFYNNEISEKSEIFDDQFSVERPDGSNFTLKIRSTKLEDSAMYFCAGQGNEKLFFGSGTQLSVL.

The V and J genes are TRBV14 and TRBJ2-5; the D gene is possibly TRBD2 (5 bases). This CDR3 has 13 residues. Germline V gives CDR1 SGHDN, CDR2 FVKESK. V lost 3 bases, J lost 4 bases, and 9 bases lay in between. CDR3 in DNA: TGTGCCAGCAGCCACCGGACTGGAGAGACCCAGTACTTC. Encoded protein: CASSHRTGETQYF.

The V gene is TRBV5-1, the J gene TRBJ2-1, with D possibly being TRBD2 (5 bases). The V gene's germline CDR1 is SGHRS and CDR2 YFSETQ. The CDR3 sequence is 12 residues long. Trimming removed 0 bases from V and 12 bases from J, with 10 bases in between. The CDR3 loop is CASSLERLRQFF. CDR3 nucleotide sequence: TGCGCCAGCAGCTTGGAGAGACTACGGCAGTTCTTC.

The V call is TRBV7-2, the J call TRBJ1-1; tentatively, D is TRBD1 (6 bases). The CDR3 spans 12 residues. The germline V gene has CDR1 SGHTA and CDR2 FQGNSA. The V end was cut by 5 bases, the J end by 11 bases, with 15 bases between. As DNA, the CDR3 is TGTGCCAGCAGCCCCGGGGGGCTCGCGGCTTTCTTT. It translates to CASSPGGLAAFF.

This chain uses TRBV4-3 with TRBJ1-2, with D maybe TRBD1 (6 bases). The germline CDR1 and CDR2 sequences are LGHNA and YSLEER. Trimming cost V 3 bases and J 4 bases, with 12 bases left between them. The CDR3 extends over 14 amino acids. Written as DNA, the CDR3 is TGCGCCAGCAGCCAGGGACGGGGGGCCTATGGCTACACCTTC. Its protein is CASSQGRGAYGYTF.

This clone was picked up a small number of times. Other nucleotide sequences from this sample produce the same CDR3. The chain has TRBV9 and TRBJ1-1; D might be TRBD1 (5 bases). Germline V CDR1 and CDR2: SGDLS, YYNGEE. CDR3 length: 13 residues. V gave up 0 bases and J gave up 6 bases, with 9 bases separating them. CDR3: CASSVVGGPEAFF. Written as DNA, the CDR3 is TGTGCCAGCAGCGTAGTGGGGGGTCCTGAAGCTTTCTTT.

V and J are TRBV6-6 and TRBJ1-5; D remains ambiguous. The CDR3 extends over 13 amino acids. Germline-derived CDR1 and CDR2 are MNHNY and SVGAGI (reference sequence). V was trimmed by 2 bases and J by 7 bases, leaving 9 bases between them. CDR3 region: CASSYASVQPQHF. The DNA for the CDR3 is TGTGCCAGCAGTTACGCTTCGGTCCAGCCCCAGCATTTT.

The chain employs TRBV29-1 and TRBJ1-4; perhaps TRBD1 as D (5 bases). CDR1 and CDR2 from the germline V gene are SQVTM and ANQGSEA. With 2 bases removed from V and 6 bases from J, the gap between germline ends came to 13 bases. The CDR3 totals 14 residues. The CDR3 here is CSVEFGTADEKLFF. For the CDR3, the DNA is TGCAGCGTTGAATTCGGGACGGCAGATGAAAAACTGTTTTTT.

The V gene is TRBV2, the J gene TRBJ1-1, with D unresolved. Trimming shortened V by 2 bases and J by 0 bases, and 4 bases separated the two germline ends. CDR1 is SNHLY, CDR2 FYNNEI, per germline. This CDR3 contains 13 residues. The CDR3 spells CASSEIMNTEAFF. The DNA of the CDR3 is TGTGCCAGCAGTGAAATCATGAACACTGAAGCTTTCTTT.

This chain links TRBV18 with TRBJ2-7, with a possible D match to TRBD2 (6 bases). This CDR3 contains 15 residues. CDR1 and CDR2 from the germline V gene are KGHSH and LQKENI. V dropped 1 base and J dropped 3 bases, with 13 bases sitting between them. In DNA, the CDR3 is TGTGCCAGCTCACCACACCCTAGCGTCAGCTACGAGCAGTACTTC. Protein product: CASSPHPSVSYEQYF.

The chain recombines TRBV18 with TRBJ1-2; D gene ambiguous. Trimming pared 5 bases from V and 2 bases from J, leaving 9 bases between. The V gene's germline CDR1 is KGHSH and CDR2 LQKENI. The CDR3 totals 13 residues. CDR3 bases: TGTGCCAGCTCAGTGGACGGGAACTATGGCTACACCTTC. Translated, it gives CASSVDGNYGYTF.

As regards this clone: Germline is not matched at one junction end, which may reflect a read error. V and J are TRBV28 and TRBJ2-5, with a tentative D call TRBD2 (5 bases). CDR1 and CDR2 (germline): MDHEN, SYDVKM. This CDR3 region has 12 residues. DNA for the CDR3: TGTGCCAGCAATTTAGAGGGAAAGACCCAGTACTTC. Translating it yields CASNLEGKTQYF.

For this clone: The same CDR3 also results from other DNA sequences found in this sample. V is TRBV30 and J is TRBJ1-1; the D is unclear. Germline CDR1 and CDR2: GTSNPN and SVGIG (reference sequence). This CDR3 has 11 amino acids. V gave up 0 bases and J gave up 3 bases, with 2 bases separating them. CDR3 DNA: TGTGCCTGGAGTGTCTACACTGAAGCTTTCTTT. Its translation is CAWSVYTEAFF.

The chain employs TRBV9 and TRBJ2-2; the D is unclear. CDR3 length equals 14 residues. V lost 0 bases and J 6 bases, leaving 9 bases between the germline ends. The germline gives CDR1 SGDLS, CDR2 YYNGEE. The CDR3 nucleotides are TGTGCCAGCAGCGTAGGCCCCATGCCCGGGGAGCTGTTTTTT. Translated, it gives CASSVGPMPGELFF.

J is TRBJ2-7 and V is TRBV5-5, with 8 bases matching TRBD2. The V gene's germline CDR1 is SGHKS and CDR2 YYEKEE (reference sequence). The CDR3 is made up of 15 amino acids. J lost 2 bases, V lost 2 bases, and 6 bases had no gene match. This CDR3 is CASSLGPAGAYEQYF. CDR3 DNA: TGTGCCAGCAGCTTAGGCCCAGCGGGAGCCTACGAGCAGTACTTC.

The V call is TRBV25-1, the J call TRBJ2-1, with D possibly being TRBD1 (6 bases). Germline V gene lookup returns CDR1 MGHDK and CDR2 SYGVNS. Trimming pared 8 bases from V and 4 bases from J, leaving 18 bases between. This CDR3 is built from 15 residues. CDR3 residues: CASLKLGQHYNEQFF. CDR3 bases: TGTGCCAGCCTCAAATTAGGACAGCATTACAATGAGCAGTTCTTC.

V is TRBV7-9 and J is TRBJ2-7; D is unresolved. V lost 5 bases and J 4 bases, leaving 15 bases between the germline ends. Germline-derived CDR1 and CDR2 are SEHNR and FQNEAQ (reference sequence). This CDR3 is 14 amino acids long. In DNA form, the CDR3 reads TGTGCCAGCAGCCCCCCCTACGTGGGGTACGAGCAGTACTTC. This codes for CASSPPYVGYEQYF.

V is TRBV19 and J is TRBJ1-1, with no clear D. Germline values: CDR1 LNHDA, CDR2 SQIVND (reference sequence). With 3 bases removed from V and 5 bases from J, the gap between germline ends came to 16 bases. The CDR3 covers 15 residues. DNA of the CDR3: TGTGCCAGTAGTATTGGGCGGGCGGAGGGAACTGAAGCTTTCTTT. This sequence encodes CASSIGRAEGTEAFF.

This chain connects TRBV19 to TRBJ1-1; D is undetermined. Germline lookup yields CDR1 LNHDA and CDR2 SQIVND (reference sequence). The V and J ends lost 6 bases and 5 bases respectively, with 13 bases between them. The CDR3 consists of 13 residues. For the CDR3, the DNA is TGTGCCAGTAGGGATTCGGGGAGGACTGAAGCTTTCTTT. Translating it yields CASRDSGRTEAFF.